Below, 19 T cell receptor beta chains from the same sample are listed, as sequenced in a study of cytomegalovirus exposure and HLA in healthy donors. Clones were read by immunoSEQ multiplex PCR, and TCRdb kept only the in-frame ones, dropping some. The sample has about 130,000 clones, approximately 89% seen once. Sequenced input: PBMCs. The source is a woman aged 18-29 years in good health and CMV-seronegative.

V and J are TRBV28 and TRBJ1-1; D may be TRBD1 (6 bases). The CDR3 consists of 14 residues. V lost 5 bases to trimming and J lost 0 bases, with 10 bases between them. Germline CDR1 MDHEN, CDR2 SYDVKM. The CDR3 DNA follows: TGTGCCAGCAGTGTGGACAGCCTGAACACTGAAGCTTTCTTT. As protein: CASSVDSLNTEAFF.

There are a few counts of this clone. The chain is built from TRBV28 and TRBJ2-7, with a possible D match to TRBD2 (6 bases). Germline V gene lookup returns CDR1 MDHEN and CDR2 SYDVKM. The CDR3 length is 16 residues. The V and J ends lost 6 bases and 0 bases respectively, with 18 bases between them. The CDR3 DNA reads TGTGCCAGCAGCCCTAGCGACAGAATGAGCTCCTACGAGCAGTACGTC. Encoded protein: CASSPSDRMSSYEQYV.

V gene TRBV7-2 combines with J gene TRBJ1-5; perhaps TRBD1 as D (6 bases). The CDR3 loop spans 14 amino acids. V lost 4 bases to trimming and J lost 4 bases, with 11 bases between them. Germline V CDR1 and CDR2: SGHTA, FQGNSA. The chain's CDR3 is CASSSPQGNQPQHF. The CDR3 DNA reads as TGTGCCAGCAGCTCCCCCCAGGGGAATCAGCCCCAGCATTTT.

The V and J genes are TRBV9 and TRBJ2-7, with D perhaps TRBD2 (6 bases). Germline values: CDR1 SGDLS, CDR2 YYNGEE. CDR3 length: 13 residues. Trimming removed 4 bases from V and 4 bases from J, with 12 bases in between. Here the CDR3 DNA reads TGTGCCAGCAGCAAGAGCGGGCCTTACGAGCAGTACTTC. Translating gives CASSKSGPYEQYF.

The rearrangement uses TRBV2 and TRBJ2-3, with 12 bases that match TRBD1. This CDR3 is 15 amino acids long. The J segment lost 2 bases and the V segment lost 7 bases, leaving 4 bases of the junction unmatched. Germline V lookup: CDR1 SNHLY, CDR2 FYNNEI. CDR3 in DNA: TGTGCCAGCAAGGGACAGGGGGCCTCCACAGATACGCAGTATTTT. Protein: CASKGQGASTDTQYF. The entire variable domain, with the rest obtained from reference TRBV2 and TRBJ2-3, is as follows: EPEVTQTPSHQVTQMGQEVILRCVPISNHLYFYWYRQILGQKVEFLVSFYNNEISEKSEIFDDQFSVERPDGSNFTLKIRSTKLEDSAMYFCASKGQGASTDTQYFGPGTRLTVL.

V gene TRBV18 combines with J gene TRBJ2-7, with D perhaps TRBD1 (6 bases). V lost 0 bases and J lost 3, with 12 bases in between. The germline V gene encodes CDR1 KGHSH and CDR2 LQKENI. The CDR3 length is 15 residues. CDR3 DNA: TGTGCCAGCTCACCACCGCAAGGGGGTGGCTACGAGCAGTACGTC. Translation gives CASSPPQGGGYEQYV.

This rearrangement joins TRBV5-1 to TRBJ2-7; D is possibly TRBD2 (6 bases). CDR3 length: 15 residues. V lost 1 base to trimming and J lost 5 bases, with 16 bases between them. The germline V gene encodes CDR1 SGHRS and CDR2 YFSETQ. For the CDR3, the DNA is TGCGCCAGCAGCTTGTATGGCGGGGAGTGGGACGAGCAGTACGTC. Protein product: CASSLYGGEWDEQYV.

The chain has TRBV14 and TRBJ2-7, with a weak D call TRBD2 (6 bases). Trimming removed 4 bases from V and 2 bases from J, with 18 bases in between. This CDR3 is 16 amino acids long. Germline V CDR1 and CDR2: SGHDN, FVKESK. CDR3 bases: TGTGCCAGCAGCCGGGGCCCGCGGGGAAAAACCTACGAGCAGTACTTC. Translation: CASSRGPRGKTYEQYF. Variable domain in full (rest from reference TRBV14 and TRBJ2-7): EAGVTQFPSHSVIEKGQTVTLRCDPISGHDNLYWYRRVMGKEIKFLLHFVKESKQDESGMPNNRFLAERTGGTYSTLKVQPAELEDSGVYFCASSRGPRGKTYEQYFGPGTRLTVT.

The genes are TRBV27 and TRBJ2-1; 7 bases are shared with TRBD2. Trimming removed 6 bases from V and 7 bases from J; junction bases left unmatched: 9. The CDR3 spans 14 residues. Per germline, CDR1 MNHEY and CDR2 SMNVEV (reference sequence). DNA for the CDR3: TGTGCCAGCAGCATAGGGGAAGCGGGAAATGAGCAGTTCTTC. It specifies CASSIGEAGNEQFF.

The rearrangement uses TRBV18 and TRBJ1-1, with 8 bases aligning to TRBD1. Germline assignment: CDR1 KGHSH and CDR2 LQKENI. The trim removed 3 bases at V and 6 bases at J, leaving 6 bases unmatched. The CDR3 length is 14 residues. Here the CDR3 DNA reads TGTGCCAGCTCACCCCCGGACAGGGCGCCTGAAGCTTTCTTT. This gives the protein CASSPPDRAPEAFF.

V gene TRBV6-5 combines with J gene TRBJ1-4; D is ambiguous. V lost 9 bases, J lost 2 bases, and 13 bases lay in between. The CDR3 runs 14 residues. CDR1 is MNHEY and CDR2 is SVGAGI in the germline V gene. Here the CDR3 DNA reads TGTGCCAGTCGGAGGCAGGTTACTAATGAAAAACTGTTTTTT. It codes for CASRRQVTNEKLFF.

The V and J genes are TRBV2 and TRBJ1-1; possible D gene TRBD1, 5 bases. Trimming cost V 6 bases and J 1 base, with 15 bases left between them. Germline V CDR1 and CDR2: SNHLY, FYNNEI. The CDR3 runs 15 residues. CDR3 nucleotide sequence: TGTGCCAGCAGAGGTTTCGCGGGGCGGAACACTGAAGCTTTCTTT. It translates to CASRGFAGRNTEAFF.

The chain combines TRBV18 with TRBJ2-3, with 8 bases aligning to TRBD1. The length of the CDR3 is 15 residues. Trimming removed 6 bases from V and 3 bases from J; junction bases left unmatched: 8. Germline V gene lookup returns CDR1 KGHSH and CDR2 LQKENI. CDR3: CASSRDRGTTDTQYF. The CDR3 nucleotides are TGTGCCAGCTCGCGCGACAGGGGTACGACAGATACGCAGTATTTT.

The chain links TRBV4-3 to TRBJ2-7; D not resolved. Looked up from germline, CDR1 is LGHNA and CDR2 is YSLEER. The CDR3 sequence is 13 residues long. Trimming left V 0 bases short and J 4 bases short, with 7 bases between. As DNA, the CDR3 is TGCGCCAGCAGCCAAGACCCCGTTTACGAGCAGTACTTC. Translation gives CASSQDPVYEQYF.

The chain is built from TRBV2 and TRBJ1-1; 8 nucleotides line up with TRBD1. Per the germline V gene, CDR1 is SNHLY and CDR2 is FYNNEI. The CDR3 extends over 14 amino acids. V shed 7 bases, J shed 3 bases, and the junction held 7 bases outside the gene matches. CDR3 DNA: TGTGCCAGCACCCTCGGACAGGGTGACACTGAAGCTTTCTTT. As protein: CASTLGQGDTEAFF. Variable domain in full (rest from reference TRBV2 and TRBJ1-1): EPEVTQTPSHQVTQMGQEVILRCVPISNHLYFYWYRQILGQKVEFLVSFYNNEISEKSEIFDDQFSVERPDGSNFTLKIRSTKLEDSAMYFCASTLGQGDTEAFFGQGTRLTVV.

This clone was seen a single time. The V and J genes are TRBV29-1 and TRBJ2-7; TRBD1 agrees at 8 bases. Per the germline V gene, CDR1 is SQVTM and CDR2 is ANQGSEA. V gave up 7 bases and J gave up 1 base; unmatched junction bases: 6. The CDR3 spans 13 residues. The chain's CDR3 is CSAKTGASYEQYF. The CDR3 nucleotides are TGCAGCGCAAAGACAGGGGCTTCCTACGAGCAGTACTTC.

As DNA, the CDR3 is TGTGCCAGCAGCTTGGCCCAGGGGGGTGAAAAACTGTTTTTT. Residues: CASSLAQGGEKLFF. J is TRBJ1-4 and V is TRBV5-4; 7 nucleotides agree with TRBD1. The CDR3 loop spans 14 amino acids. CDR1 SGHNT and CDR2 YYREEE come from the germline V gene (reference sequence). V was clipped by 0 bases and J by 7 bases; unmatched bases: 3.

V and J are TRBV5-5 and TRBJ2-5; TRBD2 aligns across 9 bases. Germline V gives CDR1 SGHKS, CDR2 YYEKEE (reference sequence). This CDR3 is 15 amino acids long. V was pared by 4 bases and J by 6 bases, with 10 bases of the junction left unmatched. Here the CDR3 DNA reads TGTGCCAGCAGCCCCCCCCGGACTAGCGTGCAGACCCAGTACTTC. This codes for CASSPPRTSVQTQYF.

Here the CDR3 DNA reads TGTGCCATGAGGGGGCGAGGCGATGAAAAACTGTTTTTT. Its translation: CAMRGRGDEKLFF. V usage is TRBV6-6 and J usage is TRBJ1-4, with 7 bases aligning to TRBD1. Germline CDR1 reads MNHNY; CDR2 reads SVGAGI (reference sequence). There are 13 residues in the CDR3. V lost 10 bases to trimming and J lost 6 bases; unmatched junction nucleotides: 8.